This T cell receptor beta chain was observed in a study of monozygotic twins with inflammatory bowel disease. Blood samples of roughly 2.5 ml were drawn from every donor. As to this clonotype: No antigen is known for it.

Germline values: CDR1 MNHEY, CDR2 SMNVEV (reference sequence). CDR3 length equals 14 residues. TCRdb reprocessed the 5' RACE reads and stores each CDR3 protein as one record, lacking DNA. The sample data list about 300,000 distinct CDR3 sequences. Points from the study as a whole: Especially where disease activity was present, IBD patients had fewer clonotypes in common with others than healthy twins did. Support was absent for any single strong signal or clonotype linked to IBD.

The sequence came from a human donor with ulcerative colitis or Crohn's disease, or a healthy co-twin of an affected twin (not recorded which). The chain couples TRBV27 to TRBJ2-2; without DNA, the TCRdb call of TRBD1 cannot be checked. The sample taken for sequencing was blood. Here the CDR3 reads CASRVRGLSGELFF.